Below are 8 T cell receptor beta chains sequenced from a single sample in a study of blood T cell repertoires in COVID-19 (dated by TCRdb to 2018 to 2021). The library was built by means of the immunoSEQ multiplex PCR assay. TCRdb took this table from immuneACCESS and kept in-frame rearrangements with V and J called. Such tables lack part of the clones; where checked against another copy, unresolved V genes explain under half of the gap, and the rest is unexplained. Counted in this sample were about 63,000 clones; 74% of them appeared once. Approximately 30% of the sample lies in the top ten. Specimen: peripheral blood. The source of these receptors is a woman older than 75 with acute or convalescent COVID-19.

The J gene is TRBJ1-2, the V gene TRBV2, with 7 bases identical to TRBD1. With V trimmed by 5 bases and J by 2 bases, 5 bases remained unmatched. CDR3 length: 14 residues. The germline CDR1 and CDR2 sequences are SNHLY and FYNNEI. CDR3 protein: CASSISQGNYGYTF. For the CDR3, the DNA is TGTGCCAGCAGTATTTCACAGGGGAACTATGGCTACACCTTC.

This chain connects TRBV6-5 to TRBJ1-1, with TRBD1 as a possible D gene (5 bases). Germline values: CDR1 MNHEY, CDR2 SVGAGI. The CDR3 loop spans 14 amino acids. V shed 7 bases and J shed 1 base, with 13 bases lying between them. The CDR3 DNA reads as TGTGCCAGCACTCCCGATCAGGGGAACACTGAAGCTTTCTTT. It codes for CASTPDQGNTEAFF.

CDR3 nucleotide sequence: TGTGCCAGTCACTTCGGACAGGGGGCAACCGGGGAGCTGTTTTTT. This encodes CASHFGQGATGELFF. The V and J genes are TRBV28 and TRBJ2-2; TRBD1 matches 11 bases. V was pared by 9 bases and J by 5 bases, with 8 bases of the junction left unmatched. The length of the CDR3 is 15 residues. In germline, CDR1 is MDHEN, CDR2 SYDVKM.

The rearrangement joins TRBV6-5 to TRBJ1-6; D perhaps matches TRBD1 (5 bases). CDR3 size: 15 residues. Germline V CDR1 and CDR2: MNHEY, SVGAGI. The V end was cut by 6 bases, the J end by 5 bases, with 14 bases between. CDR3 loop: CASRSPGTDNSPLHF. As DNA, the CDR3 is TGTGCCAGCAGGTCACCCGGGACTGATAATTCACCCCTCCACTTT.

This clone has just a few counts. The chain recombines TRBV5-6 with TRBJ2-7; perhaps TRBD1 as D (5 bases). With 4 bases removed from V and 6 bases from J, the gap between germline ends came to 23 bases. Germline lookup yields CDR1 SGHDT and CDR2 YYEEEE. The CDR3 contains 16 residues. In DNA, the CDR3 is TGTGCCAGCAGCGCCTTTGCTAGAAAATATCAGGGCGAGCAGTACTTC. This sequence encodes CASSAFARKYQGEQYF.

The chain recombines TRBV11-2 with TRBJ2-7; a weak D match, TRBD1 (5 bases). V dropped 4 bases and J dropped 0 bases, with 10 bases sitting between them. This CDR3 spans 14 amino acids. The germline V gene has CDR1 SGHAT and CDR2 FQNNGV. This CDR3 reads CASSSTGSSYEQYF. Written as DNA, the CDR3 is TGTGCCAGCAGCTCAACAGGAAGCTCCTACGAGCAGTACTTC.

This chain connects TRBV19 to TRBJ1-4; D may be TRBD1 (5 bases). Looked up from germline, CDR1 is LNHDA and CDR2 is SQIVND (reference sequence). The CDR3 totals 14 residues. V dropped 10 bases and J dropped 0 bases, with 12 bases sitting between them. CDR3 nucleotides: TGTGCCACGGCGACAGCTGCAACTAATGAAAAACTGTTTTTT. Translating gives CATATAATNEKLFF.

This chain joins TRBV27 and TRBJ2-5, with 14 positions matching TRBD2. From germline, CDR1 is MNHEY and CDR2 SMNVEV (reference sequence). The length of the CDR3 is 19 residues. J lost 5 bases, V lost 5 bases, and 16 bases had no gene match. CDR3 sequence reads: CASSLLRAGTSGSSETQYF. For the CDR3, the DNA is TGTGCCAGCAGTCTCCTTAGGGCCGGGACTAGCGGGAGCTCGGAGACCCAGTACTTC.